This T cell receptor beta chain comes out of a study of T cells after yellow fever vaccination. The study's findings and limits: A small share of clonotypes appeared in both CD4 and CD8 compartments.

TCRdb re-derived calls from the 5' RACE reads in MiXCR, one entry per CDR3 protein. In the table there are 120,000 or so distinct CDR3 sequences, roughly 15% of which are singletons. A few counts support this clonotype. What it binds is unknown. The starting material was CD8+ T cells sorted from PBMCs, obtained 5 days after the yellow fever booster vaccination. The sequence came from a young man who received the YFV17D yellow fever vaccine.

CDR3 nucleotide sequence: TGTGCCAGCAGCCCCCGGGACGCTCCAGAAGGCACCTTC. Amino acid sequence: CASSPRDAPEGTF. J is TRBJ1-2 and V is TRBV7-9, with a weak D call TRBD1 (5 bases). Germline loops: CDR1 SEHNR, CDR2 FQNEAQ (reference sequence). CDR3 length: 13 amino acids. V was trimmed by 5 bases and J by 13 bases, leaving 20 bases between them.